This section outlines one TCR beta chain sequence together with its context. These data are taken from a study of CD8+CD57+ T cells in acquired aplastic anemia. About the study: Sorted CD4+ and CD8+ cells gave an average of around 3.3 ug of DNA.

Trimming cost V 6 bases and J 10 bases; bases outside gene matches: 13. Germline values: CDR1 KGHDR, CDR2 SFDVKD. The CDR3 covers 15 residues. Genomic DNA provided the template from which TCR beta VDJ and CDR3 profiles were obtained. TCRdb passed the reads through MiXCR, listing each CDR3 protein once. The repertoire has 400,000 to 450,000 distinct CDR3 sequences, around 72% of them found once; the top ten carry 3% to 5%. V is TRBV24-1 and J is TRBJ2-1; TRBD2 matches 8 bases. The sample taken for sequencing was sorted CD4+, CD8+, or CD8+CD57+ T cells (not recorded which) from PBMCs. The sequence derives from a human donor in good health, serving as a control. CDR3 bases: TGTGCCACCAGTAGTTTGCGGGGGGAAGTCGGGGAGCAGTTCTTC. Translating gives CATSSLRGEVGEQFF.